Following are 3 T cell receptor beta chains from one sample sequenced in a study of PD-1 blockade in classical Hodgkin lymphoma. The method was immunoSEQ multiplex PCR; TCRdb's version includes in-frame clones alone and lacks a portion of them. Of roughly 86,000 clones in the sample, 65% to 85% are singletons; the top ten hold about a sixth. Time point indicated: cycle 4 day 1 (C4D1), after 5 to 7 weeks of nivolumab. After autologous stem cell transplantation all patients relapsed, and prior brentuximab vedotin exposure differed between cohorts. Specimen: peripheral blood mononuclear cells (PBMCs), collected before the fourth cycle of nivolumab. The receptor source for this set is a human donor with classical Hodgkin lymphoma.

This clone was counted between two and nine times. V usage is TRBV7-8 and J usage is TRBJ2-2; no definite D call. V was trimmed by 1 base and J by 7 bases, leaving 4 bases between them. Germline CDR1 and CDR2: SGHVS and FQNEAQ. The CDR3 length is 12 residues. The CDR3 here is CASSLVSGELFF. CDR3 DNA: TGTGCCAGCAGCTTAGTGAGCGGGGAGCTGTTTTTT. Complete variable domain (other parts from reference TRBV7-8 and TRBJ2-2): GAGVSQSPRYKVAKRGQDVALRCDPISGHVSLFWYQQALGQGPEFLTYFQNEAQLDKSGLPSDRFFAERPEGSVSTLKIQRTQQEDSAVYLCASSLVSGELFFGEGSRLTVL.

This clone was recorded a few times. V and J are TRBV4-1 and TRBJ2-7; 11 nucleotides agree with TRBD2. Germline assignment: CDR1 MGHRA and CDR2 YSYEKL. The CDR3 runs 16 residues. Trimming at V came to 5 bases and at J to 3 bases, leaving 9 bases not matched to a gene. The CDR3 sequence is CASSSSGRTPYYEQYF. CDR3 sequence (DNA): TGCGCCAGCAGCTCTAGCGGGAGGACCCCCTACTACGAGCAGTACTTC.

The J gene is TRBJ1-4, the V gene TRBV6-5; D remains ambiguous. Germline V gene data show CDR1 as MNHEY and CDR2 as SVGAGI. CDR3 length: 14 residues. V was shortened by 5 bases and J by 2 bases, with 9 bases between the two germline ends. The CDR3 sequence is CASSPRRTNEKLFF. The CDR3 bases are TGTGCCAGCAGTCCCCGGAGGACTAATGAAAAACTGTTTTTT.